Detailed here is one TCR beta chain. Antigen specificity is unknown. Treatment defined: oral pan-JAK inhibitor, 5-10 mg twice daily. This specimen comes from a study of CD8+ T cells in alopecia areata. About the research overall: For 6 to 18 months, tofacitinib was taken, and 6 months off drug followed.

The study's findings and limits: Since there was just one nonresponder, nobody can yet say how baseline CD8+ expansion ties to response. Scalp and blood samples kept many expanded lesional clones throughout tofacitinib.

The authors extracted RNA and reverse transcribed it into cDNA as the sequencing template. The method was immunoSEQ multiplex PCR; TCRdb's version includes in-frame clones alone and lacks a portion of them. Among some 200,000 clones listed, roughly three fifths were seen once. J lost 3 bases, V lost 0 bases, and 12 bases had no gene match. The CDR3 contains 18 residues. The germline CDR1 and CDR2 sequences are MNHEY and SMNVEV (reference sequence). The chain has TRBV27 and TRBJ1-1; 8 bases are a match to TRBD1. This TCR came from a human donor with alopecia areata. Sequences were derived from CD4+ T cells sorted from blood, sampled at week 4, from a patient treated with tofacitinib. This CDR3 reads CASSLSVRGRPRDTEAFF. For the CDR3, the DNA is TGTGCCAGCAGTTTATCGGTCAGGGGGCGGCCGAGGGACACTGAAGCTTTCTTT.